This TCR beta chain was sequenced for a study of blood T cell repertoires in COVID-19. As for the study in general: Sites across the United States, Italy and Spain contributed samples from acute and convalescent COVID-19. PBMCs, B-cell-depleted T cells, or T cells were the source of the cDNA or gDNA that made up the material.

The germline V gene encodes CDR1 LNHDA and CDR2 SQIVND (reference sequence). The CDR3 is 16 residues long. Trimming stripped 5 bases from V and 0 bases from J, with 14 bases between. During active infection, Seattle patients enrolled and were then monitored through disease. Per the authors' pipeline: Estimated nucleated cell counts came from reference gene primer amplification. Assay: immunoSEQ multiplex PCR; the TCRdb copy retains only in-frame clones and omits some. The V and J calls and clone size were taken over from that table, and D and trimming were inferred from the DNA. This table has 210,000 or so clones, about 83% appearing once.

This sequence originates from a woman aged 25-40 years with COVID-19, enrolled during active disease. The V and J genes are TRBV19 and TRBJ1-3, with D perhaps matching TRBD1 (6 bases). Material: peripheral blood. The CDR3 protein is CASSPYRDLSGNTIYF. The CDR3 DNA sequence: TGTGCCAGTAGTCCATACAGGGACCTCTCTGGAAACACCATATATTTT.